A selection of T cell receptor beta chains follows, all from one sample in a study of beta chain features in type 1 diabetes. Produced via immunoSEQ multiplex PCR; TCRdb's table is partial and in-frame only. The sample has hundreds of thousands of clones; around 16% are singletons. Sample: naive CD4+ T cells from blood. The source is a man aged 18 to 30 in good health. Both conserved end residues are part of each CDR3.

TRBV16	TRBJ2-7	CASSHRDRYEQYF
TRBV29-1	TRBJ2-7	CSVGPKSPLGTSGRPPYEQYF
TRBV9	TRBJ2-3	CASSVDSGGGTDTQYF
TRBV12-5	TRBJ2-1	CASGLQGSGDEQFF
TRBV19	TRBJ2-4	CASSISVLAKNIQYF
TRBV20-1	TRBJ1-4	CSGQYNEKLFF
TRBV21-1	TRBJ2-5	CASSKEMWDREEETQYF
TRBV28	TRBJ1-3	CASFQVGLHSGNTIYF
TRBV5-1	TRBJ1-1	CASSMQGSTEAFF
TRBV28	TRBJ2-1	CASTRWGTGYNEQFF
TRBV6-6	TRBJ1-4	CASSPGRAKNEKLFF